This note documents a single T cell receptor beta chain sequence. Its specificity is unknown. Relapse was seen in all patients after autologous stem cell transplantation, and brentuximab vedotin exposure was variable. The protocol was immunoSEQ multiplex PCR, while the TCRdb copy is restricted to in-frame clones and leaves out a portion. Of some 38,000 clones in the sample, 76% were seen once. This sample is part of a study of PD-1 blockade in classical Hodgkin lymphoma. The CDR3 covers 14 residues. V was cut by 1 base and J by 6 bases, with 10 bases left in between. Per the germline V gene, CDR1 is SGHTA and CDR2 is FQGNSA. General study findings and limits: Prior to therapy, complete responders displayed diversity much like that of newly diagnosed patients.

Sequenced material: peripheral blood mononuclear cells (PBMCs), taken before the second cycle of nivolumab. The V and J genes are TRBV7-2 and TRBJ2-1; no clear D. The sequence was collected from a human donor with classical Hodgkin lymphoma. CDR3 sequence (DNA): TGTGCCAGCAGCTTAGATAGGCAGCTCAATGAGCAGTTCTTC. Amino acids: CASSLDRQLNEQFF.